The clone carrying this T cell receptor (beta chain) appeared a few times. The sample belongs to a study of blood T cell repertoires in COVID-19. The overall study: There were acute and convalescent COVID-19 samples, and they came from the United States, Italy and Spain. The analysed material was cDNA or gDNA that came from T cells, B-cell-depleted T cells, or PBMCs.

Authors' analysis steps: Researchers report that nucleated cell counts were estimated from reference gene primer amplification. TCRdb keeps only in-frame clones here, not all; method: immunoSEQ multiplex PCR. The V and J calls and clone size were taken over from that table, and D and trimming were inferred from the DNA. The table lists 150,000 to 160,000 clones, roughly 84% of them singletons. The germline V gene has CDR1 SNHLY and CDR2 FYNNEI. Trimming cost V 7 bases and J 1 base; bases outside gene matches: 16. This CDR3 region has 18 residues. The rearrangement uses TRBV2 and TRBJ1-1; 9 bases agree with TRBD1. The sequencing sample was made of peripheral blood. The receptor was isolated from a man aged 55 to 70 with COVID-19, enrolled during active disease. CDR3 sequence: CASTFRTGEIGRNTEAFF. CDR3 in DNA: TGTGCCAGCACCTTTAGGACAGGGGAGATAGGTAGGAACACTGAAGCTTTCTTT.